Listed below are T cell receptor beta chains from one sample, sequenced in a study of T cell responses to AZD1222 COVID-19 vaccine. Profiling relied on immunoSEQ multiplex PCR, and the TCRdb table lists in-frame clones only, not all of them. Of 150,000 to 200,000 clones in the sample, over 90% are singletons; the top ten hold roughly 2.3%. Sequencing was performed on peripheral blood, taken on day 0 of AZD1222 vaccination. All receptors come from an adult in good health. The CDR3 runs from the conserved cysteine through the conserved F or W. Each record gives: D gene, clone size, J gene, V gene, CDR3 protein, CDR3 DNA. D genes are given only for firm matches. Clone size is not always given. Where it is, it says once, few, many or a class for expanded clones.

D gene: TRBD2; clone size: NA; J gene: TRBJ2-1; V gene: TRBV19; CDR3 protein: CASSIDLRLAGGYNEQFF; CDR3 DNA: TGTGCCAGTAGTATAGATCTCCGACTAGCGGGAGGGTACAATGAGCAGTTCTTC
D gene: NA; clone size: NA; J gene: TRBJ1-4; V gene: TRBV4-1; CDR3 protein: CASSQASGGKLFF; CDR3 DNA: TGCGCCAGCAGCCAAGCCTCCGGGGGAAAACTGTTTTTT
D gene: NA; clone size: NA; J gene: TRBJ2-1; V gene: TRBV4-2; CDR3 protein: CASSQDSRGQFF; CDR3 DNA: TGTGCCAGCAGCCAAGATTCCAGAGGGCAGTTCTTC
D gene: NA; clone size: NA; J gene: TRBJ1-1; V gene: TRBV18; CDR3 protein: CASSPKSEGPTEAFF; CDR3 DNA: TGTGCCAGCTCACCAAAATCCGAGGGACCCACTGAAGCTTTCTTT
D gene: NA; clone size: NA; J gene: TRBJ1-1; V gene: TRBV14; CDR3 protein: CASSRRENTEAFF; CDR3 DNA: TGTGCCAGCAGCCGCAGGGAGAACACTGAAGCTTTCTTT
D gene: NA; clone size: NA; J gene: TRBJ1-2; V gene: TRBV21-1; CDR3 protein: CASSMTNYGYTF; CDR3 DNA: TGTGCCAGCAGCATGACTAACTATGGCTACACCTTC
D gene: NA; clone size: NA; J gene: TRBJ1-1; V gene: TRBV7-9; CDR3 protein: CASSLVGANTEAFF; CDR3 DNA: TGTGCCAGCAGCTTAGTTGGGGCGAACACTGAAGCTTTCTTT
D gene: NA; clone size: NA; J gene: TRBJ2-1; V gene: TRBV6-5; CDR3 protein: CASSMSGLYNEQFF; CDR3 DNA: TGTGCCAGCAGTATGTCGGGACTCTACAATGAGCAGTTCTTC
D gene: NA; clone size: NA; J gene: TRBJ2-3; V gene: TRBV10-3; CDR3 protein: CAIIDWKGGSTDTQYF; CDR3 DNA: TGTGCCATTATAGATTGGAAGGGCGGGAGCACAGATACGCAGTATTTT
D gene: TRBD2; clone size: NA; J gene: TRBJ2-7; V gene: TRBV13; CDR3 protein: CASSLAGSSYEQYF; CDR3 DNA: TGTGCCAGCAGTTTAGCGGGAAGCTCCTACGAGCAGTACTTC
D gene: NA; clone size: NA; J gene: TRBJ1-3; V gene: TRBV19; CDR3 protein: CASSSWGDGNTIYF; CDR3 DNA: TGTGCCAGTAGTAGCTGGGGGGATGGAAACACCATATATTTT
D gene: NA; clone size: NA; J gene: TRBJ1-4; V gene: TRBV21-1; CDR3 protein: CASSARTGPREKLFF; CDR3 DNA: TGTGCCAGCAGCGCCCGGACAGGGCCAAGGGAAAAACTGTTTTTT
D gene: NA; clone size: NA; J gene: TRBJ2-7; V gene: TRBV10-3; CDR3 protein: CAISGAGYPPYEQYF; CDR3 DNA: TGTGCCATCAGTGGAGCGGGTTATCCCCCCTACGAGCAGTACTTC
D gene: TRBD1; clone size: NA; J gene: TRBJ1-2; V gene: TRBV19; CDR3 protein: CASGGQGISGYTF; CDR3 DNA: TGTGCCAGTGGGGGACAGGGGATTTCCGGCTACACCTTC
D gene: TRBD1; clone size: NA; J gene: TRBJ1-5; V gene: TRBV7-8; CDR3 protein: CASSSVTQGAGNNQPQHF; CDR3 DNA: TGTGCCAGCAGCTCAGTCACACAGGGGGCAGGGAACAATCAGCCCCAGCATTTT
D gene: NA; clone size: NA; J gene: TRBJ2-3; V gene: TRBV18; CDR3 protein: CASSPGAGTDTQYF; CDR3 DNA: TGTGCCAGCTCACCAGGGGCAGGCACAGATACGCAGTATTTT
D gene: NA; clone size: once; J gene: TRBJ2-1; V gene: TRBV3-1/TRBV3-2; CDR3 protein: CASSQGLVYNEQFF; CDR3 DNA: TGTGCCAGCAGCCAAGGACTAGTTTACAATGAGCAGTTCTTC
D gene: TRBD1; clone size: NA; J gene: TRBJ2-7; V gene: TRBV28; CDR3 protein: CASSAVGQGLYEQYF; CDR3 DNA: TGTGCCAGCAGTGCCGTGGGACAGGGGCTTTACGAGCAGTACTTC
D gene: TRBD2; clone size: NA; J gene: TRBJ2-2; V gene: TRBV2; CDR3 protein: CASAASGRDTGELFF; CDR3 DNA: TGTGCCAGCGCGGCTAGCGGGAGAGACACCGGGGAGCTGTTTTTT
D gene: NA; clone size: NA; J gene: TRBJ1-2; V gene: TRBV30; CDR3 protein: CAWARQINYGYTF; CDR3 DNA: TGTGCCTGGGCAAGGCAGATTAACTATGGCTACACCTTC
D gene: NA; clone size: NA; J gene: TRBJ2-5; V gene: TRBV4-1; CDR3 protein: CASSQTGETQYF; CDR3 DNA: TGCGCCAGCAGCCAAACCGGGGAGACCCAGTACTTC
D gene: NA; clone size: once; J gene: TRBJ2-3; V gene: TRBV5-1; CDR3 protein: CASSLGVGTSTDTQYF; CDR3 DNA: TGCGCCAGCAGCTTGGGGGTCGGTACTAGCACAGATACGCAGTATTTT
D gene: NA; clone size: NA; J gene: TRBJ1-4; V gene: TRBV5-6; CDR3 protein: CASSSVGRSNEKLFF; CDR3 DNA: TGTGCCAGCAGCTCGGTGGGGAGGTCTAATGAAAAACTGTTTTTT
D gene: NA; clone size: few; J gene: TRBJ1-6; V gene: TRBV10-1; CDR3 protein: CASSESRLGRNSPLHF; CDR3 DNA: TGCGCCAGCAGTGAGTCGAGACTGGGGCGCAATTCACCCCTCCACTTT
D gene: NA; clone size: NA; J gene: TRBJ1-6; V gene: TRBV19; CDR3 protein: CASSASPHMASPLHF; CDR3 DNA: TGTGCCAGTAGTGCGTCACCCCACATGGCTTCACCCCTCCACTTT
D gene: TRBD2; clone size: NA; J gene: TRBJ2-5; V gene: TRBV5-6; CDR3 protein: CASSLRRGGGPQETQYF; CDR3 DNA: TGTGCCAGCAGCTTACGGCGGGGGGGCGGACCCCAAGAGACCCAGTACTTC
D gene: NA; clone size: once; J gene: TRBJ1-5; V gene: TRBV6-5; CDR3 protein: CASRKTYSNQPQHF; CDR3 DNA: TGTGCCAGCAGGAAAACTTATAGCAATCAGCCCCAGCATTTT
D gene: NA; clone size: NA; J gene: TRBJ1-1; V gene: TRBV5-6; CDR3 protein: CASSPNWGRSNTEAFF; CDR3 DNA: TGTGCCAGCAGCCCGAACTGGGGGAGATCGAACACTGAAGCTTTCTTT
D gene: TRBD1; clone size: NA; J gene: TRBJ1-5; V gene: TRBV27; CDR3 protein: CASSLEGQGLGPQHF; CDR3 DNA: TGTGCCAGCAGTTTGGAGGGACAGGGTTTAGGGCCCCAGCATTTT
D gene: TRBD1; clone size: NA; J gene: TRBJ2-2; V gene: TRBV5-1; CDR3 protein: CASSYTGGETGELFF; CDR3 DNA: TGCGCCAGCAGTTACACAGGGGGCGAAACCGGGGAGCTGTTTTTT
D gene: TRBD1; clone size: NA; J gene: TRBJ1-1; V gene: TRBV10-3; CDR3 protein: CAIGSTGGTEAFF; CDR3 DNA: TGTGCCATCGGTTCTACAGGGGGCACTGAAGCTTTCTTT
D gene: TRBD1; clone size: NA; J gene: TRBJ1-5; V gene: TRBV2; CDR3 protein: CASSGQGGVQPQHF; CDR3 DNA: TGTGCCAGCAGTGGACAGGGCGGTGTTCAGCCCCAGCATTTT
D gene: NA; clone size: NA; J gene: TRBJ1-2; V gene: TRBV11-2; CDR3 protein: CASSPTGGGHGYTF; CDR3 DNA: TGTGCCAGCAGCCCCACCGGGGGAGGTCATGGCTACACCTTC
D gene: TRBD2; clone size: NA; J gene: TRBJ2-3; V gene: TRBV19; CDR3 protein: CASSIDRVGGSTDTQYF; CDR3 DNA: TGTGCCAGTAGTATAGATCGGGTGGGGGGGAGCACAGATACGCAGTATTTT
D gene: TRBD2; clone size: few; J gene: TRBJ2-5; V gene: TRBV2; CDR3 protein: CASSYLRGAQETQYF; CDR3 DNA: TGTGCCAGCAGTTATTTGCGGGGGGCTCAAGAGACCCAGTACTTC
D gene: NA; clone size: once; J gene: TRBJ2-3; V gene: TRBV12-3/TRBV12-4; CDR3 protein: CASSSRRDTQYF; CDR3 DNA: TGTGCCAGCAGTTCCCGGAGGGATACGCAGTATTTT
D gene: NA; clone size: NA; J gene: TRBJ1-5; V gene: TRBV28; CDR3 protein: CASRTGSNQPQHF; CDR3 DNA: TGTGCCAGCAGAACAGGATCCAATCAGCCCCAGCATTTT
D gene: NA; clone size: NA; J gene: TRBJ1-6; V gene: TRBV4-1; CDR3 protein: CASSQEGYQGPNSPLHF; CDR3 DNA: TGCGCCAGCAGCCAAGAGGGTTATCAGGGACCTAATTCACCCCTCCACTTT
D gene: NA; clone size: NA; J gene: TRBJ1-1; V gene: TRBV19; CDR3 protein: CASSTGEVLNTEAFF; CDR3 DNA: TGTGCCAGTAGTACAGGAGAGGTCCTCAACACTGAAGCTTTCTTT
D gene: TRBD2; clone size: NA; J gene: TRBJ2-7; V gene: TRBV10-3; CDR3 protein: CAIRAGLAGGPGASYEQYF; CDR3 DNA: TGTGCCATCAGGGCGGGACTAGCGGGAGGGCCGGGAGCCTCCTACGAGCAGTACTTC
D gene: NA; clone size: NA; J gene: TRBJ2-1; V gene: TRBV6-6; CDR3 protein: CASSSQASSYNEQFF; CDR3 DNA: TGTGCCAGCAGTTCCCAGGCCTCCTCCTACAATGAGCAGTTCTTC
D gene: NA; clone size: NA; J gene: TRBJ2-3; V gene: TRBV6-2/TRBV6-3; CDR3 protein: CASSYSRRFLSTDTQYF; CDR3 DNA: TGTGCCAGCAGTTACTCGAGGCGGTTCCTTAGCACAGATACGCAGTATTTT
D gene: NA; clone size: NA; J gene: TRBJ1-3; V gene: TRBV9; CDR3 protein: CASSAPSEGYGNTIYF; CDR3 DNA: TGTGCCAGCAGCGCCCCCAGCGAAGGATACGGAAACACCATATATTTT
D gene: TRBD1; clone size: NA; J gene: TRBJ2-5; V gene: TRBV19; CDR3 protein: CASSIGDRRETQYF; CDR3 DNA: TGTGCCAGTAGTATTGGGGACAGGAGGGAGACCCAGTACTTC
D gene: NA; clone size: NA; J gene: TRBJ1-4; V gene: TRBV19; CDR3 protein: CASSMVSSGSEKLFF; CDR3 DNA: TGTGCCAGTAGTATGGTGTCCTCCGGGAGTGAAAAACTGTTTTTT
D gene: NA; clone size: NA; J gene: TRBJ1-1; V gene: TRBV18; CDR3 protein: CASRGGQNTEAFF; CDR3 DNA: TGTGCCAGCCGAGGGGGGCAGAACACTGAAGCTTTCTTT
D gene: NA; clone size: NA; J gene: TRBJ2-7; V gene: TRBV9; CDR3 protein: CASSPYPDNIYEQYF; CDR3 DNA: TGTGCCAGCAGCCCCTATCCGGACAACATCTACGAGCAGTACTTC
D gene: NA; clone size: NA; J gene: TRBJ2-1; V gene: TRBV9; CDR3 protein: CASSVGGLRKDEQFF; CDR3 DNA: TGTGCCAGCAGCGTAGGGGGACTGAGGAAGGATGAGCAGTTCTTC
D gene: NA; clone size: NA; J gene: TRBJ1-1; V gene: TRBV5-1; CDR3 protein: CASSLKSGNTEAFF; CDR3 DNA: TGCGCCAGCAGCTTGAAGTCGGGGAACACTGAAGCTTTCTTT
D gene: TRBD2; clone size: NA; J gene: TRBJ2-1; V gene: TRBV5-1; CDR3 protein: CASSGGTSQYNEQFF; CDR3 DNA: TGCGCCAGCAGCGGGGGGACTAGTCAATACAATGAGCAGTTCTTC
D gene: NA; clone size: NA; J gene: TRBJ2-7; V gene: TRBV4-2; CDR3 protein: CASSQGSIRQGGTYSYEQYF; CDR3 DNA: TGTGCCAGCAGCCAGGGCTCGATTCGGCAGGGGGGGACCTACTCCTACGAGCAGTACTTC
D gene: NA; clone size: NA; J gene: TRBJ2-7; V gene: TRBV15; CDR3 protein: CATSRDQGWEQYF; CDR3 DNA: TGTGCCACCAGCAGAGATCAAGGATGGGAGCAGTACTTC
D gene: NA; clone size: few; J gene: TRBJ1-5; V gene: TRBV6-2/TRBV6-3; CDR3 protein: CASSSGQGTGQPQHF; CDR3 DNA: TGTGCCAGCAGTTCCGGACAAGGGACGGGTCAGCCCCAGCATTTT
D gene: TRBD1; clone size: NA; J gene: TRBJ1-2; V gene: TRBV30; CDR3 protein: CARSGGRTYGYTF; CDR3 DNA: TGTGCCCGATCAGGGGGCAGGACCTATGGCTACACCTTC
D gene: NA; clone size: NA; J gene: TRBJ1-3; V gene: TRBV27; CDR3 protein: CASSPRGRPGNTIYF; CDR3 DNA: TGTGCCAGCAGCCCCCGGGGACGGCCTGGAAACACCATATATTTT